This TCR beta chain was recorded in a study of T cell repertoires in cytomegalovirus infection. CDR1 and CDR2 from the germline V gene are MGHRA and YSYEKL. This CDR3 contains 15 residues. The V end lost 1 base, the J end lost 9 bases, and 13 bases lay between the germline ends. A note on this clonotype: Its antigen is unidentified.

TCRdb re-derived calls from the reads in MiXCR, one entry per CDR3 protein. The sample shows roughly 920,000 distinct CDR3 sequences, 30% to 40% of them seen only once. This sequence originates from a human donor in good health (CMV status not recorded). Some clones in this sample may be carry-over from other donors' samples. The specimen comprised cultured CD8+ T cells from PBMCs, sampled from culture after CMV antigen stimulation. This chain links TRBV4-1 with TRBJ1-6; D gene uncertain. The CDR3 region has the DNA TGCGCCAGCAGCCAAGGTGGAAATCTGGGTTCACCCCTCCACTTT. Amino acids: CASSQGGNLGSPLHF.